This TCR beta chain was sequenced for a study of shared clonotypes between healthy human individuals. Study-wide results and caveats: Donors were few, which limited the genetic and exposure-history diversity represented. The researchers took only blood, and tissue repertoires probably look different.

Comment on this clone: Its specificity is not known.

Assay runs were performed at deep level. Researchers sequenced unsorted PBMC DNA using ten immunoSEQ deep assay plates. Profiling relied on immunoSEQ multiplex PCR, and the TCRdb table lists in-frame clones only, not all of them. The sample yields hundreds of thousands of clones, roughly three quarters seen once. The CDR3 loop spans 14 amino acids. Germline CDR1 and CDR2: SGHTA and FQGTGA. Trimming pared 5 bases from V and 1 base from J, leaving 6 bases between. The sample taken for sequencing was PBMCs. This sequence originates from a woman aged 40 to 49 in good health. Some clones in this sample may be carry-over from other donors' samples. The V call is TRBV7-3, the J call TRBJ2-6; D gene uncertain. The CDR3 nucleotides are TGTGCCAGCAGCCTCGAATCTGGGGCCAACGTCCTGACTTTC. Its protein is CASSLESGANVLTF.